The present T cell receptor (beta chain) was sequenced within a study of blood T cell repertoires in COVID-19. Per the original data handling: Amplified reference gene primers provided the basis for estimating nucleated cell counts. Clones were read by immunoSEQ multiplex PCR, and TCRdb kept only the in-frame ones, dropping some. Clone size and the V and J calls come from that table; the DNA yielded D and trimming. The table includes 290,000 or so clones, approximately 80% detected once. This CDR3 contains 16 residues. Germline V CDR1 and CDR2: KGHDR, SFDVKD. V shed 3 bases and J shed 5 bases, with 15 bases lying between them. Across roughly 25 US areas, participants ranged in age from about 18 to 100 years. A COVID-19 case was met by exposed participants within 2 weeks before study entry.

The sequencing input was PBMCs or T cells enriched from blood (not recorded which). The sequence came from a man aged 35-49 years who had been exposed to COVID-19. V is TRBV24-1 and J is TRBJ2-2, with D possibly being TRBD2 (5 bases). CDR3 loop: CATSDEGRLRTGELFF. Written as DNA, the CDR3 is TGTGCCACCAGTGATGAGGGCCGATTGAGGACCGGGGAGCTGTTTTTT.